This TCR beta chain was recorded in a study of blood T cell repertoires in COVID-19. Study information: Whether acute or convalescent, the COVID-19 samples came from the United States, Italy and Spain. Sources were T cells, B-cell-depleted T cells, or PBMCs; the material itself was cDNA or gDNA.

Trimming cost V 9 bases and J 7 bases; bases outside gene matches: 6. CDR3 length: 13 amino acids. The germline CDR1 and CDR2 sequences are MNHNY and SVGAGI (reference sequence). In the authors' workflow: Reference gene primer amplification gave estimated nucleated cell counts. Here immunoSEQ multiplex PCR was the method, and the copy in TCRdb shows in-frame clones only, minus some. The V and J calls and the clone size are those of that table, but D and trimming were determined from the DNA. The sample carries around 250,000 clones, around 88% recorded once. The TCR comes from a man older than 75 with acute or convalescent COVID-19. V gene TRBV6-6 combines with J gene TRBJ1-6; TRBD1 matches at 7 bases. Sequencing was performed on peripheral blood. The CDR3 coding sequence is TGTGCCAGTAGAACAGGGGAAAATTCACCCCTCCACTTT. Its protein product is CASRTGENSPLHF.